Listed here is a single TCR beta chain. What it binds is unknown. The data belong to a study of shared clonotypes between healthy human individuals. Study-level background: Each donor had three CD4 naive, three CD4 memory, two CD8 naive and one CD8 memory plate. Whole-study findings and limits: Unshared clonotypes carried lower generation probabilities than those common to all four donors.

Germline loops: CDR1 MNHEY, CDR2 SVGAGI. The CDR3 has 14 residues. Trimming cost V 6 bases and J 3 bases; bases outside gene matches: 5. Method: immunoSEQ multiplex PCR; TCRdb's copy keeps in-frame clones and lacks some. The table records 2.5 million or so clones, roughly nine tenths of them present only once. Input material: naive CD4+ T cells sorted from blood. The subset is: CD45RA+ positively selected. The receptor's source is a man between 18 and 35 years old in good health. The chain links TRBV6-5 to TRBJ2-7; 10 positions match TRBD2. CDR3 in amino acids: CASRLLAGLYEQYF. The CDR3 bases are TGTGCCAGCAGGCTACTAGCGGGACTCTACGAGCAGTACTTC.